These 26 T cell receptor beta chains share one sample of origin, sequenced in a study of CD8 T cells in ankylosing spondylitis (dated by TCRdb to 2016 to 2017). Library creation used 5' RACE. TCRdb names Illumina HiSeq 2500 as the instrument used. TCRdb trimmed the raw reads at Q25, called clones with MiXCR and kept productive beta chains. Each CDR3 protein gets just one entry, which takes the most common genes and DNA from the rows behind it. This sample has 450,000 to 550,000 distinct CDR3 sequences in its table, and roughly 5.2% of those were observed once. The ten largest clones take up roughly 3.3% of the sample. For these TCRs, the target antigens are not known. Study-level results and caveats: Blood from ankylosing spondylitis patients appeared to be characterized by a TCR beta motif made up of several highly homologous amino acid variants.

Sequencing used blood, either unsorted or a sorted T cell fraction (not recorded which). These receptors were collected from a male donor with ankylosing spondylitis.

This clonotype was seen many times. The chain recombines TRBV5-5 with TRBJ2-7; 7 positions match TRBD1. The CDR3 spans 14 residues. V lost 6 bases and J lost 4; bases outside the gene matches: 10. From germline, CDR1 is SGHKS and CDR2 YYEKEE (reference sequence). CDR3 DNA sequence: TGTGCCAGCACCTTTGACAGGGCCGGGTACGAGCAGTACTTC. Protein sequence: CASTFDRAGYEQYF.

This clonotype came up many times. The CDR3 here is CSASGPSHNEQFF. The CDR3 bases are TGCAGTGCTTCAGGACCCTCTCACAATGAGCAGTTCTTC. V usage is TRBV20-1 and J usage is TRBJ2-1; D uncertain. V lost 5 bases, J lost 5 bases, and 13 bases lay in between. This CDR3 contains 13 residues. CDR1 and CDR2 from the germline V gene are DFQATT and SNEGSKA (reference sequence).

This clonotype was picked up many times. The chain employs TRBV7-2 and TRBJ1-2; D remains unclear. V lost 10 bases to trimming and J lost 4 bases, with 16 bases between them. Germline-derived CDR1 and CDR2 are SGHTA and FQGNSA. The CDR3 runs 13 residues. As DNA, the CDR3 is TGTGCCACCTCCTCCGGGGTTGGCTATGGCTACACCTTC. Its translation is CATSSGVGYGYTF. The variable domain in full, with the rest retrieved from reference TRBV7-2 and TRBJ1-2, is GAGVSQSPSNKVTEKGKDVELRCDPISGHTALYWYRQSLGQGLEFLIYFQGNSAPDKSGLPSDRFSAERTGGSVSTLTIQRTQQEDSAVYLCATSSGVGYGYTFGSGTRLTVV.

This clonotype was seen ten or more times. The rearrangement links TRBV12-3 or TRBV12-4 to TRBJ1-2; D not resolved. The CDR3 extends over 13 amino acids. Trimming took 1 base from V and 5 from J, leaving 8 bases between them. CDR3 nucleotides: TGTGCCAGCAGTTTAGTCCTGGAATATGGCTACACCTTC. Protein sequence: CASSLVLEYGYTF.

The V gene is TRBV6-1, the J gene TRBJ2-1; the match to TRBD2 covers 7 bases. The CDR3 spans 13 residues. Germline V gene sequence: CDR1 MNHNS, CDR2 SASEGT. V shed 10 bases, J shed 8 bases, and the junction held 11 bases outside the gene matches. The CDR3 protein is CAIRTNGGYEQFF. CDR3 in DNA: TGTGCCATTCGGACTAACGGGGGGTATGAGCAGTTCTTC.

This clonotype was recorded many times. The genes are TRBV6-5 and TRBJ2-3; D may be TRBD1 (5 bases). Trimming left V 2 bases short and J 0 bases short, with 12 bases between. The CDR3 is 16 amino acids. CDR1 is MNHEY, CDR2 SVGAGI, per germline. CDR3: CASSYVQVPSTDTQYF. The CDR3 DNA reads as TGTGCCAGCAGTTACGTACAGGTTCCTAGCACAGATACGCAGTATTTT.

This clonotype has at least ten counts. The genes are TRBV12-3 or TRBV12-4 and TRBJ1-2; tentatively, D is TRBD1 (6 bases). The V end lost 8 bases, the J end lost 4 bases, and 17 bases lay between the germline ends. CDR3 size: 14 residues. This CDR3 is CASLPAEGVYGYTF. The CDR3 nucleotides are TGTGCCAGCTTACCGGCCGAGGGGGTCTATGGCTACACCTTC.

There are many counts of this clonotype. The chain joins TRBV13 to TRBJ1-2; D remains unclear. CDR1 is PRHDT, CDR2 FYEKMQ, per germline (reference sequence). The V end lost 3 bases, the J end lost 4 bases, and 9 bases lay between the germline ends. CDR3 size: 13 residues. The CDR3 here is CASSFGRAYGYTF. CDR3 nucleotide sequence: TGTGCCAGCAGCTTCGGGCGAGCCTATGGCTACACCTTC.

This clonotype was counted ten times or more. The CDR3 DNA reads as TGTGCCAGCAGAGAGGGGAAACGGGGACTAGCGGGAGGGCTACCGGGCAATGAGCAGTTCTTC. This gives the protein CASREGKRGLAGGLPGNEQFF. The rearrangement joins TRBV6-1 to TRBJ2-1; 16 nucleotides align to TRBD2. V gave up 6 bases and J gave up 6 bases; unmatched junction bases: 20. CDR3 length: 21 residues. In germline, CDR1 is MNHNS, CDR2 SASEGT.

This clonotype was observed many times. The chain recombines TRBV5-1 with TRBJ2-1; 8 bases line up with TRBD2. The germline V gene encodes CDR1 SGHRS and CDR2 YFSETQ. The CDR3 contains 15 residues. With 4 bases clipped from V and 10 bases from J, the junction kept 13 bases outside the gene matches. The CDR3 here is CASSPRLALDREQFF. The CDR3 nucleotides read TGCGCCAGCAGCCCGAGACTAGCGCTAGACAGGGAGCAGTTCTTC.

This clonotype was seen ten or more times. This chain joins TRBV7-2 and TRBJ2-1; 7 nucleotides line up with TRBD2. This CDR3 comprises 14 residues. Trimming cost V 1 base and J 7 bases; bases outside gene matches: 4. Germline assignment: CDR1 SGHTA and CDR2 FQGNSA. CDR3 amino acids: CASSLVGGSNEQFF. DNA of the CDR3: TGTGCCAGCAGCTTAGTGGGGGGGAGTAATGAGCAGTTCTTC.

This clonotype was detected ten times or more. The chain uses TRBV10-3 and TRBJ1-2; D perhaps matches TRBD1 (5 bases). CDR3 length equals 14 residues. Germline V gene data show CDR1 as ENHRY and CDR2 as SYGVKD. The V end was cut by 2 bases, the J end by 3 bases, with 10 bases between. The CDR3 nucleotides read TGTGCCATCAGTGAGAAAGGGACGGACTATGGCTACACCTTC. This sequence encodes CAISEKGTDYGYTF.

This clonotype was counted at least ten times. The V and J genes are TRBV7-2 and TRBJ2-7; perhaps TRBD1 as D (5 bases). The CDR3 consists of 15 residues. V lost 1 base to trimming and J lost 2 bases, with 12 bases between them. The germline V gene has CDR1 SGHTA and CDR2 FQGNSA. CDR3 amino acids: CASSLVFLGAYEQYF. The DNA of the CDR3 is TGTGCCAGCAGCTTAGTTTTTTTAGGGGCCTACGAGCAGTACTTC.

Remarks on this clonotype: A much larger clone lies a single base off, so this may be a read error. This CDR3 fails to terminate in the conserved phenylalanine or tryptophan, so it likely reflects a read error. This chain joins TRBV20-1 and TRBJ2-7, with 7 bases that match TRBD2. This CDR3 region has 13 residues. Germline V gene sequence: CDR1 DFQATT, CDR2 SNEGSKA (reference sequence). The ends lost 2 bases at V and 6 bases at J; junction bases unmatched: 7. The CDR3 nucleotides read TGCAGTGCTAGAAGGGCGGGAGCGTCCGAGCAGTACCTC. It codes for CSARRAGASEQYL.

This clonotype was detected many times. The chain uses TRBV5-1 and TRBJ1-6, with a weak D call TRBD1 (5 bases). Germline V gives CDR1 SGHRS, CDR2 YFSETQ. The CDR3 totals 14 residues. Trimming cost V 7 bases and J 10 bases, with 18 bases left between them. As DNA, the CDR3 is TGCGCCAGCTCTGTTACAGGAAGAAACTCACCCCTCCACTTT. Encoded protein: CASSVTGRNSPLHF.

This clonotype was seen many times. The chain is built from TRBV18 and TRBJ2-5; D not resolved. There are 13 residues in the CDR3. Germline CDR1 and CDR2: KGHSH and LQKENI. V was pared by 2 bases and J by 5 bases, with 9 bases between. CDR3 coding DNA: TGTGCCAGCTCACCATCCCCCGCGGAGACCCAGTACTTC. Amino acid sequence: CASSPSPAETQYF.

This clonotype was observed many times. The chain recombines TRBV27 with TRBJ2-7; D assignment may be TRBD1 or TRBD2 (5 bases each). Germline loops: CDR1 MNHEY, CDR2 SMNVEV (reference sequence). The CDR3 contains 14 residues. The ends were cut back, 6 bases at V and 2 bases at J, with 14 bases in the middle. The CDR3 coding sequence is TGTGCCAGCAGCCACACAGGAGGAACCTACGAGCAGTACTTC. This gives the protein CASSHTGGTYEQYF.

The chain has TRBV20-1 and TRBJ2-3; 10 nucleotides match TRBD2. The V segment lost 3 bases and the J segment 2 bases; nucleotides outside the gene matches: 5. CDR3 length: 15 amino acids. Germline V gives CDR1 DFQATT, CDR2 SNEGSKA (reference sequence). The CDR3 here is CSARDSGGPTDTQYF. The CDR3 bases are TGCAGTGCTAGGGATAGCGGGGGGCCCACAGATACGCAGTATTTT.

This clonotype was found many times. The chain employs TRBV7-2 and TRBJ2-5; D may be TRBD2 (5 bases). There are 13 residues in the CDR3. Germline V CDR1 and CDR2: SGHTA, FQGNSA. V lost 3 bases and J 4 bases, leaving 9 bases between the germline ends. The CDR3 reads CASSFWGVETQYF. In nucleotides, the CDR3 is TGTGCCAGCAGCTTTTGGGGAGTAGAGACCCAGTACTTC.

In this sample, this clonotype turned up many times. Written as DNA, the CDR3 is TGCAGTGCTAGGGAACCCGGAGTAGCGGGATACAACAATGAGCAGTTCTTC. This sequence encodes CSAREPGVAGYNNEQFF. The chain combines TRBV20-1 with TRBJ2-1, with 8 bases that match TRBD2. Germline assignment: CDR1 DFQATT and CDR2 SNEGSKA (reference sequence). J gave up 5 bases and V 3 bases, and 15 bases lay outside the gene matches. CDR3 length: 17 residues.

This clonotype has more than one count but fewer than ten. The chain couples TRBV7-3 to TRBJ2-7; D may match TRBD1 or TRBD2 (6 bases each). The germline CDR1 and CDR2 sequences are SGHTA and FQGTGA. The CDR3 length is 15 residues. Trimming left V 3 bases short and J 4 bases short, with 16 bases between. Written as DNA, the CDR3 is TGTGCCAGCAGCTTTACGCCGGGGGCCGGGTACGAGCAGTACTTC. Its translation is CASSFTPGAGYEQYF. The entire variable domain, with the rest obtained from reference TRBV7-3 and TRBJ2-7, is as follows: GAGVSQTPSNKVTEKGKYVELRCDPISGHTALYWYRQSLGQGPEFLIYFQGTGAADDSGLPNDRFFAVRPEGSVSTLKIQRTERGDSAVYLCASSFTPGAGYEQYFGPGTRLTVT.

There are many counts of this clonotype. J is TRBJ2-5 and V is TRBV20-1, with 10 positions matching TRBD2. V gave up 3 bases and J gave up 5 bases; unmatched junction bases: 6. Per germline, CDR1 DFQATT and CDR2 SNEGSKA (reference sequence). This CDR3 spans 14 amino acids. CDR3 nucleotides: TGCAGTGCTAGCAGCGGGGGGGCCTGGGAGACCCAGTACTTC. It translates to CSASSGGAWETQYF.

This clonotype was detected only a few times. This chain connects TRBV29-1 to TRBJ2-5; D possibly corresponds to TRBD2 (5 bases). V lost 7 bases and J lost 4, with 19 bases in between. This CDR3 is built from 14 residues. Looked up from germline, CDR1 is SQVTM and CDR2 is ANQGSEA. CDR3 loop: CSARGSRPTETQYF. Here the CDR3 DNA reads TGCAGCGCTCGGGGATCCAGGCCAACAGAGACCCAGTACTTC.

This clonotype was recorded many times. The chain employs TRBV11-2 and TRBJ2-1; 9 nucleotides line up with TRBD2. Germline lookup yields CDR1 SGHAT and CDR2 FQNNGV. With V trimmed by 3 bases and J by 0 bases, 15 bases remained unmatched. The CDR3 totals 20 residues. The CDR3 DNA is TGTGCCAGCAGCTTTGGTACGCGGGAGGGCTATTTTAGCTCCTACAATGAGCAGTTCTTC. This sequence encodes CASSFGTREGYFSSYNEQFF. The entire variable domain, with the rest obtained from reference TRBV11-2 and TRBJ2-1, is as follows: EAGVAQSPRYKIIEKRQSVAFWCNPISGHATLYWYQQILGQGPKLLIQFQNNGVVDDSQLPKDRFSAERLKGVDSTLKIQPAKLEDSAVYLCASSFGTREGYFSSYNEQFFGPGTRLTVL.

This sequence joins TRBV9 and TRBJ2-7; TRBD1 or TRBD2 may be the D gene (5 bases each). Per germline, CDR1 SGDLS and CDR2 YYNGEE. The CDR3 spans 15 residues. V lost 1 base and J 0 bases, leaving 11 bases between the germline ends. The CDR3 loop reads CASSVQVGTSYEQYF. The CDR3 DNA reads TGTGCCAGCAGCGTACAAGTGGGGACCTCCTACGAGCAGTACTTC.

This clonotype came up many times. CDR3 DNA sequence: TGTGCCAGCAGTTTAGAGGGGCCGAACATTTCACCCCTCCACTTT. This encodes CASSLEGPNISPLHF. V gene TRBV28 combines with J gene TRBJ1-6; D might be TRBD1 (5 bases). Germline values: CDR1 MDHEN, CDR2 SYDVKM. The germline V and J ends were trimmed by 2 bases and 9 bases, with 14 bases remaining between them. The CDR3 consists of 15 residues.